This T cell receptor (beta chain) was retrieved from a study of cytomegalovirus exposure and HLA in healthy donors. Study-wide results and limits: Previous analysis showed most TCR beta V segments were productive about 90% or about 30% of the time. According to a later analysis, donors in an Asian-associated ancestry cluster reportedly had fewer N-insertions than the approximately 730-donor mean.

Healthy bone marrow donors made up the donor group. The PCR used 60 Vbeta and 13 Jbeta primers. Original processing methods: There were around 80 million unique TCR beta chains by a later count, and about 12 million of them were shared. Profiling relied on immunoSEQ multiplex PCR, and the TCRdb table lists in-frame clones only, not all of them. V and J calls plus clone size are reproduced from that table; the DNA served to infer D and trimming. Its listing shows approximately 54,000 clones. Worth noting for this clone: Antigen specificity is unknown.

The clonotype was recovered from a woman aged 40 to 55 in good health and CMV-seronegative. The sequencing input was PBMCs.

DNA for the CDR3: TGTGCCAGCAGTGAATTGGGACAGATCTCCTACGAGCAGTACTTC. Protein product: CASSELGQISYEQYF. The rearrangement joins TRBV2 to TRBJ2-7; 7 positions match TRBD1. CDR3 length: 15 amino acids. Germline trimming cut 2 bases from V and 0 bases from J; bases unmatched to any gene: 4. Germline assignment: CDR1 SNHLY and CDR2 FYNNEI.